These 23 T cell receptor beta chains came from one sample sequenced in a study of T-cell reconstitution after alpha-beta-depleted transplantation in children. Unique molecular identifiers were built into the TCRbeta library. MiXCR was run by TCRdb on the PCR reads, yielding one entry per CDR3 protein. Among 250,000 to 350,000 distinct CDR3 sequences listed, 9.9% were seen once. Source: PBMCs from the stem cell graft donor, taken from the stem cell graft. These receptors originate from a human donor who donated a stem cell graft to a child with SCID.

The chain is built from TRBV12-3 or TRBV12-4 and TRBJ2-7, with D possibly TRBD2 on 7 matching bases. This CDR3 is 16 amino acids long. Deletions cut 1 base from V and 2 bases from J, with 15 bases between. DNA for the CDR3: TGTGCCAGCAGTTTAGGGGGGGGCTCTCCCCCCTACGAGCAGTACTTC. Translation gives CASSLGGGSPPYEQYF.

This clonotype came up many times. This chain connects TRBV5-5 to TRBJ2-5, with unresolved D. This CDR3 is built from 14 residues. In germline, CDR1 is SGHKS, CDR2 YYEKEE (reference sequence). Trimming stripped 5 bases from V and 4 bases from J, with 15 bases between. The CDR3 DNA reads TGTGCCAGCAGGATTTCTGACGCTATAGAGACCCAGTACTTC. Encoded protein: CASRISDAIETQYF.

The sample holds a few counts of this clonotype. The rearrangement uses TRBV27 and TRBJ1-6, with no clear D. V shed 4 bases and J shed 7 bases, with 11 bases lying between them. The CDR3 contains 14 residues. CDR1 MNHEY and CDR2 SMNVEV come from the germline V gene (reference sequence). CDR3 DNA sequence: TGTGCCAGCAGTTCCCCGGAACTAAATTCACCCCTCCACTTT. This translates into CASSSPELNSPLHF.

This clonotype was seen only a few times. This chain uses TRBV12-3 or TRBV12-4 with TRBJ2-1; 13 positions agree with TRBD2. The J segment lost 2 bases and the V segment lost 3 bases, leaving 4 bases of the junction unmatched. The CDR3 is 17 residues long. The CDR3 DNA is TGTGCCAGCAGTTTGGTACTAGCGGGGGGGACCTACAATGAGCAGTTCTTC. It encodes CASSLVLAGGTYNEQFF.

The chain has TRBV6-1 and TRBJ2-7; 9 positions match TRBD2. CDR1 is MNHNS, CDR2 SASEGT, per germline. The CDR3 spans 14 residues. V lost 7 bases, J lost 6 bases, and 10 bases stayed unmatched. CDR3 nucleotides: TGTGCCAGCAAACAAGCGGGGGGTCGGGCCGAGCAGTACTTC. Encoded protein: CASKQAGGRAEQYF.

This clonotype was counted only a few times. This chain uses TRBV11-2 with TRBJ2-3; D uncertain. The germline V gene encodes CDR1 SGHAT and CDR2 FQNNGV. Trimming pared 1 base from V and 11 bases from J, leaving 22 bases between. This CDR3 region has 16 residues. The CDR3 sequence is CASSLGRDGPKWGQYF. The CDR3, as DNA: TGTGCCAGCAGCTTAGGCCGCGACGGTCCGAAGTGGGGGCAGTATTTT.

The chain combines TRBV19 with TRBJ1-4; 8 bases match TRBD1. Germline values: CDR1 LNHDA, CDR2 SQIVND (reference sequence). This CDR3 contains 13 residues. V trimming: 7 bases; J trimming: 5 bases; junction bases outside the gene matches: 3. CDR3 loop: CASNRDRNEKLFF. In DNA, the CDR3 is TGTGCCAGTAACCGGGACAGGAATGAAAAACTGTTTTTT.

This clonotype was picked up a small number of times. The rearrangement uses TRBV10-3 and TRBJ2-5, with TRBD1 identical over 8 bases. Trimming took 4 bases from V and 2 from J; bases not matched to a gene: 3. Germline loops: CDR1 ENHRY, CDR2 SYGVKD. The CDR3 totals 14 residues. Here the CDR3 reads CAISGQGRQETQYF. CDR3 in DNA: TGTGCCATCAGTGGACAGGGGAGGCAAGAGACCCAGTACTTC.

This clonotype was detected only a few times. The chain uses TRBV6-6 and TRBJ2-7; a possible D gene is TRBD1 (6 bases). Per germline, CDR1 MNHNY and CDR2 SVGAGI (reference sequence). The CDR3 consists of 13 residues. V was trimmed by 7 bases and J by 4 bases, leaving 14 bases between them. The CDR3 loop reads CASNGGAVYEQYF. In DNA, the CDR3 is TGTGCCAGCAATGGGGGCGCGGTGTACGAGCAGTACTTC.

The genes are TRBV20-1 and TRBJ2-5; D may be TRBD1 or TRBD2 (6 bases each). V was trimmed by 6 bases and J by 1 base, leaving 21 bases between them. Germline CDR1 is DFQATT and CDR2 is SNEGSKA (reference sequence). This CDR3 spans 16 amino acids. The CDR3 sequence: CSAEDPWWGAQETQYF. In DNA form, the CDR3 reads TGCAGTGCCGAGGACCCTTGGTGGGGGGCCCAAGAGACCCAGTACTTC.

This clonotype has only a few counts. V gene TRBV29-1 combines with J gene TRBJ1-1; D is ambiguous. CDR1 and CDR2 from the germline V gene are SQVTM and ANQGSEA. This CDR3 has 13 residues. V was shortened by 7 bases and J by 3 bases, with 15 bases between the two germline ends. This CDR3 reads CSERRADHTEAFF. For the CDR3, the DNA is TGCAGCGAGAGGCGGGCCGACCACACTGAAGCTTTCTTT.

The rearrangement links TRBV20-1 to TRBJ2-1; 8 nucleotides align to TRBD1. Germline lookup yields CDR1 DFQATT and CDR2 SNEGSKA (reference sequence). The CDR3 runs 16 residues. After removal of 1 base from V and 9 bases from J, the junction contained 14 bases not matched to a gene. CDR3 region: CSARGQGALRIGEQFF. As DNA, the CDR3 is TGCAGTGCTAGAGGGCAGGGGGCTCTAAGGATAGGTGAGCAGTTCTTC.

This chain links TRBV27 with TRBJ2-2; D remains unclear. The CDR3 is 15 residues long. Trimming took off 5 bases at V and 8 bases at J, with 18 bases between the two ends. The germline CDR1 and CDR2 sequences are MNHEY and SMNVEV (reference sequence). The CDR3 bases are TGTGCCAGCAGTAAAAATCCCGCAGGTCCTGGGGAGCTGTTTTTT. It specifies CASSKNPAGPGELFF.

This clonotype was recorded many times. The chain uses TRBV12-3 or TRBV12-4 and TRBJ2-3; 9 bases agree with TRBD1. Losses at the gene ends were 8 bases for V and 5 bases for J; bases not matched to a gene: 8. The CDR3 totals 14 residues. The DNA for the CDR3 is TGTGCCAGCCAGACAGGGGGTCCGAGAGATACGCAGTATTTT. Residues: CASQTGGPRDTQYF.

This clonotype was detected a few times. This chain connects TRBV20-1 to TRBJ2-7; 11 nucleotides align to TRBD1. V shed 5 bases, J shed 0 bases, and the junction held 3 bases outside the gene matches. In germline, CDR1 is DFQATT, CDR2 SNEGSKA (reference sequence). The CDR3 totals 14 residues. This chain's CDR3 is CSALGTGGSYEQYF. CDR3 nucleotide sequence: TGCAGTGCTCTAGGGACAGGGGGCTCCTACGAGCAGTACTTC.

V is TRBV7-9 and J is TRBJ2-5; D possibly uses TRBD1 or TRBD2 (6 bases each). The V end was cut by 3 bases, the J end by 7 bases, with 9 bases between. Germline CDR1 is SEHNR and CDR2 is FQNEAQ (reference sequence). This CDR3 region has 12 residues. The DNA of the CDR3 is TGTGCCAGCAGCTTGGGGGGCAGGACCCAGTACTTC. Its translation: CASSLGGRTQYF.

As for this clonotype: The junction departs from germline at one end; a sequencing error may be responsible. The J gene is TRBJ2-7, the V gene TRBV6-1, with TRBD1 matching 10 bases. The CDR3 runs 14 residues. Per germline, CDR1 MNHNS and CDR2 SASEGT. CDR3 in DNA: TGTGCCAGCAGGAAGGACAGGGGGTCTTACGGGCAGTACTTC. It codes for CASRKDRGSYGQYF.

This clonotype occurred a few times. V gene TRBV6-5 combines with J gene TRBJ2-3; the D gene could be TRBD1 or TRBD2 (5 bases each). The CDR3 spans 13 residues. The germline V gene encodes CDR1 MNHEY and CDR2 SVGAGI. Between the trimmed V and J ends, which lost 3 bases and 6 bases, there was a span of 10 bases. CDR3 residues: CASSYEGLDTQYF. The DNA for the CDR3 is TGTGCCAGCAGTTATGAGGGGTTGGATACGCAGTATTTT.

Many counts were recorded for this clonotype. The chain has TRBV20-1 and TRBJ2-5; D call uncertain. Deletions cut 6 bases from V and 5 bases from J, with 10 bases between. From germline, CDR1 is DFQATT and CDR2 SNEGSKA (reference sequence). The CDR3 contains 11 residues. CDR3 sequence reads: CSARAWETQYF. In DNA form, the CDR3 reads TGCAGTGCCCGAGCGTGGGAGACCCAGTACTTC.

This clonotype showed up just a few times. The chain has TRBV29-1 and TRBJ2-3; TRBD2 aligns across 7 bases. V dropped 4 bases and J dropped 0; count of bases not matched to a gene: 4. Per the germline V gene, CDR1 is SQVTM and CDR2 is ANQGSEA. This CDR3 is 14 amino acids long. DNA for the CDR3: TGCAGCGTTGTCCCTAGCGGCAGCACAGATACGCAGTATTTT. Translated, it gives CSVVPSGSTDTQYF.

This clonotype was recorded many times. The rearrangement uses TRBV12-3 or TRBV12-4 and TRBJ1-1, with D tentatively TRBD1 (6 bases). The CDR3 runs 14 residues. V dropped 1 base and J dropped 4 bases, with 10 bases sitting between them. CDR3 sequence reads: CASSLGGPGTEAFF. The CDR3 DNA is TGTGCCAGCAGTTTAGGGGGGCCGGGCACTGAAGCTTTCTTT.

This clonotype was found many times. This sequence joins TRBV13 and TRBJ2-5; the match to TRBD2 covers 7 bases. The CDR3 runs 16 residues. Germline V gene lookup returns CDR1 PRHDT and CDR2 FYEKMQ (reference sequence). V lost 5 bases to trimming and J lost 4 bases; unmatched junction nucleotides: 13. CDR3 bases: TGTGCCAGCAGCGCCCAGCTGGGGCAGCGGGGAGAGACCCAGTACTTC. Amino acid sequence: CASSAQLGQRGETQYF.

This clonotype has at least ten counts. This chain uses TRBV12-3 or TRBV12-4 with TRBJ1-4; D is unresolved. The germline V and J ends were trimmed by 10 bases and 4 bases, with 13 bases remaining between them. This CDR3 is built from 13 residues. This CDR3 is CATTRQYNEKLFF. In nucleotides, the CDR3 is TGTGCCACCACCAGGCAGTATAATGAAAAACTGTTTTTT.